This is a list of T cell receptor beta chains from one sample in a study of blood T cell repertoires in COVID-19. TCRdb keeps only in-frame clones here, not all; method: immunoSEQ multiplex PCR. The sample holds 200,000 to 250,000 clones, around 81% seen once. Sequenced input: peripheral blood. The source of these receptors is a woman between 70 and 85 years old with acute or convalescent COVID-19. Both conserved end residues are trimmed from each CDR3. Fields, in order: V gene, CDR3 length, J gene, CDR3 protein.

v_call: TRBV5-1
cdr3_length: 15
j_call: TRBJ2-4
cdr3_aa: ASSLGLTSGTKNIQY

v_call: TRBV9
cdr3_length: 13
j_call: TRBJ1-4
cdr3_aa: ASSVGGGPYEKLF

v_call: TRBV18
cdr3_length: 10
j_call: TRBJ2-5
cdr3_aa: ASSSSQETQY

v_call: TRBV9
cdr3_length: 13
j_call: TRBJ2-3
cdr3_aa: ASSVQGKTTDTQY

v_call: TRBV5-1
cdr3_length: 15
j_call: TRBJ2-2
cdr3_aa: ASSPPGQGYYTGELF

v_call: TRBV6-5
cdr3_length: 13
j_call: TRBJ2-7
cdr3_aa: ASRRETFSSYEQY

v_call: TRBV24-1
cdr3_length: 12
j_call: TRBJ2-3
cdr3_aa: ATSDAGDPDTQY

v_call: TRBV20-1
cdr3_length: 12
j_call: TRBJ2-7
cdr3_aa: SASITGRTYEQY

v_call: TRBV10-2
cdr3_length: 13
j_call: TRBJ1-6
cdr3_aa: ASSDRGEGNSPLH

v_call: TRBV29-1
cdr3_length: 12
j_call: TRBJ2-1
cdr3_aa: SGKLAGDNNEQF

v_call: TRBV15
cdr3_length: 15
j_call: TRBJ2-1
cdr3_aa: ATSRDKGQGFYNEQF

v_call: TRBV2
cdr3_length: 11
j_call: TRBJ2-1
cdr3_aa: ASRRLAGNEQF

v_call: TRBV19
cdr3_length: 12
j_call: TRBJ1-1
cdr3_aa: ASSIWGTNTEAF

v_call: TRBV28
cdr3_length: 13
j_call: TRBJ1-1
cdr3_aa: ASSTGTGVNTEAF

v_call: TRBV19
cdr3_length: 11
j_call: TRBJ2-1
cdr3_aa: ASSPGGWDEQF

v_call: TRBV2
cdr3_length: 12
j_call: TRBJ2-3
cdr3_aa: ASSEFRSTDTQY

v_call: TRBV7-9
cdr3_length: 11
j_call: TRBJ1-5
cdr3_aa: ASTGQGYQPQH

v_call: TRBV29-1
cdr3_length: 13
j_call: TRBJ2-3
cdr3_aa: SGGVGQGPTDTQY

v_call: TRBV19
cdr3_length: 10
j_call: TRBJ2-3
cdr3_aa: ASSPSGNTQY

v_call: TRBV5-1
cdr3_length: 13
j_call: TRBJ1-2
cdr3_aa: ASSLSPILDYGYT

v_call: TRBV7-9
cdr3_length: 13
j_call: TRBJ2-6
cdr3_aa: ASGAGYSGANVLT

v_call: TRBV14
cdr3_length: 12
j_call: TRBJ2-1
cdr3_aa: ASSQVNRDNEQF

v_call: TRBV27
cdr3_length: 14
j_call: TRBJ2-5
cdr3_aa: ASRPLLLTSEQTQY

v_call: TRBV18
cdr3_length: 11
j_call: TRBJ1-2
cdr3_aa: ASSGFTLDGYT

v_call: TRBV5-1
cdr3_length: 12
j_call: TRBJ1-1
cdr3_aa: ASSPGQGNAEAF

v_call: TRBV6-5
cdr3_length: 12
j_call: TRBJ2-2
cdr3_aa: ASSSDRFTGELF

v_call: TRBV2
cdr3_length: 11
j_call: TRBJ2-5
cdr3_aa: ASSVDRQETQY

v_call: TRBV5-8
cdr3_length: 12
j_call: TRBJ1-1
cdr3_aa: ASSFTQRDTEAF

v_call: TRBV29-1
cdr3_length: 9
j_call: TRBJ2-7
cdr3_aa: SGTSGYEQY

v_call: TRBV7-2
cdr3_length: 15
j_call: TRBJ2-5
cdr3_aa: ASSLGLSGLARETQY

v_call: TRBV20-1
cdr3_length: 9
j_call: TRBJ2-1
cdr3_aa: SARVREEWF

v_call: TRBV7-3
cdr3_length: 12
j_call: TRBJ1-5
cdr3_aa: ASSLEGGDQPQH

v_call: TRBV7-8
cdr3_length: 14
j_call: TRBJ2-1
cdr3_aa: ASSLVSSGRKNEQF

v_call: TRBV6-5
cdr3_length: 11
j_call: TRBJ1-2
cdr3_aa: ASTYDRVGGYT

v_call: TRBV29-1
cdr3_length: 13
j_call: TRBJ2-5
cdr3_aa: SVGGLAGPQETQY

v_call: TRBV28
cdr3_length: 11
j_call: TRBJ1-4
cdr3_aa: ASSKQRNEKLF